The 23 T cell receptor beta chains given below trace back to one sample, sequenced in a study of blood T cell repertoires in COVID-19 (TCRdb year 2020). Library preparation used the immunoSEQ multiplex PCR assay. TCRdb carries this immuneACCESS record with in-frame sequences only. Its versions omit some clonotypes, under half of them owing to an unresolved V gene in the studies checked, with the rest unexplained. The sample table lists about 120,000 clones, around 86% of them with a count of one. The ten most abundant clones make up 10% to 15% of the sample. Input material: peripheral blood. The receptor source for this set is a man aged 55 to 70 with acute or convalescent COVID-19.

The chain uses TRBV5-1 and TRBJ1-2; the D is unclear. There are 13 residues in the CDR3. V lost 0 bases, J lost 4 bases, and 7 bases lay in between. The germline gives CDR1 SGHRS, CDR2 YFSETQ. In DNA, the CDR3 is TGCGCCAGCAGCTTGGAGCGGCGCTATGGCTACACCTTC. Translating gives CASSLERRYGYTF. The full variable domain, its missing parts supplied by reference TRBV5-1 and TRBJ1-2, is KAGVTQTPRYLIKTRGQQVTLSCSPISGHRSVSWYQQTPGQGLQFLFEYFSETQRNKGNFPGRFSGRQFSNSRSEMNVSTLELGDSALYLCASSLERRYGYTFGSGTRLTVV.

This chain links TRBV7-9 with TRBJ1-2; 7 bases match TRBD1. There are 17 residues in the CDR3. Losses at the gene ends were 4 bases for V and 0 bases for J; bases not matched to a gene: 11. CDR1 and CDR2 from the germline V gene are SEHNR and FQNEAQ (reference sequence). The CDR3 bases are TGTGCCAGCAGCTCAGTCCGGGACAGCCAAACTAACTATGGCTACACCTTC. Translating it yields CASSSVRDSQTNYGYTF.

V is TRBV6-2 or TRBV6-3 and J is TRBJ1-4, with D possibly TRBD1 on 5 matching bases. The CDR3 is made up of 11 amino acids. Germline CDR1 is MNHEY and CDR2 is SVGEGT. V lost 6 bases to trimming and J lost 12 bases, with 11 bases between them. CDR3 sequence: CASSHGGELFF. The CDR3 DNA sequence: TGTGCCAGCAGCCACGGGGGTGAACTGTTTTTT.

V and J are TRBV12-3 or TRBV12-4 and TRBJ1-1, with D unresolved. Trimming left V 3 bases short and J 1 base short, with 3 bases between. This CDR3 comprises 12 residues. This chain's CDR3 is CASSFKNTEAFF. The CDR3 region has the DNA TGTGCCAGCAGTTTCAAGAACACTGAAGCTTTCTTT.

A single count supports this clone. This sequence joins TRBV24-1 and TRBJ2-1; 8 bases agree with TRBD2. The CDR3 contains 14 residues. V trimming: 2 bases; J trimming: 6 bases; junction bases outside the gene matches: 2. Per the germline V gene, CDR1 is KGHDR and CDR2 is SFDVKD. The CDR3 DNA follows: TGTGCCACCAGTGATTCGGGACTAGTCAATGAGCAGTTCTTC. This translates into CATSDSGLVNEQFF.

The rearrangement joins TRBV6-5 to TRBJ1-5; D gene uncertain. Germline V gene lookup returns CDR1 MNHEY and CDR2 SVGAGI. The CDR3 runs to 13 residues. With 6 bases removed from V and 0 bases from J, the gap between germline ends came to 6 bases. The CDR3 loop reads CASRRYSNQPQHF. In nucleotides, the CDR3 is TGTGCCAGCAGGCGGTATAGCAATCAGCCCCAGCATTTT.

The chain joins TRBV4-2 to TRBJ2-7; weak D call: TRBD2 (6 bases). Trimming shortened V by 0 bases and J by 2 bases, and 14 bases separated the two germline ends. CDR3 length: 16 amino acids. CDR1 is LGHNA and CDR2 is YNFKEQ in the germline V gene. Written as DNA, the CDR3 is TGTGCCAGCAGCCAAGATCTTTTAGCGGAAGCCTACGAGCAGTACTTC. Translated: CASSQDLLAEAYEQYF.

The chain links TRBV10-2 to TRBJ1-3; 10 bases fit TRBD1. The CDR3 length is 17 residues. With V trimmed by 4 bases and J by 0 bases, 6 bases remained unmatched. Germline V gene data show CDR1 as WSHSY and CDR2 as SAAADI. The CDR3 coding sequence is TGCGCCAGCAGTGGCTCGGGACAGGGGAGCTCTGGAAACACCATATATTTT. Translating it yields CASSGSGQGSSGNTIYF.

V is TRBV27 and J is TRBJ2-1; the match to TRBD2 covers 8 bases. Germline V gene data show CDR1 as MNHEY and CDR2 as SMNVEV (reference sequence). Trimming took 6 bases from V and 2 from J; bases not matched to a gene: 15. The CDR3 has 18 amino acids. The CDR3, as DNA: TGTGCCAGCAGGAGACTGACAGGCTATAGCGGGACCTACAATGAGCAGTTCTTC. Protein product: CASRRLTGYSGTYNEQFF.

The chain has TRBV7-8 and TRBJ2-7; 7 bases match TRBD1. Trimming cost V 5 bases and J 3 bases; bases outside gene matches: 7. This CDR3 region has 14 residues. CDR1 and CDR2 (germline): SGHVS, FQNEAQ. CDR3 nucleotide sequence: TGTGCCAGCAGCCCACCCAGGGGGAACTACGAGCAGTACTTC. As protein: CASSPPRGNYEQYF. The variable domain in full, completed from reference TRBV7-8 and TRBJ2-7, reads GAGVSQSPRYKVAKRGQDVALRCDPISGHVSLFWYQQALGQGPEFLTYFQNEAQLDKSGLPSDRFFAERPEGSVSTLKIQRTQQEDSAVYLCASSPPRGNYEQYFGPGTRLTVT.

The genes are TRBV19 and TRBJ1-1; 8 bases match TRBD1. Trimming removed 4 bases from V and 5 bases from J; junction bases left unmatched: 3. Germline assignment: CDR1 LNHDA and CDR2 SQIVND (reference sequence). The CDR3 runs 13 residues. The CDR3: CASSRDRRTEAFF. CDR3 in DNA: TGTGCCAGTAGTAGGGACAGGAGGACTGAAGCTTTCTTT.

This clone came up a few times. The V and J genes are TRBV7-8 and TRBJ1-2; maybe TRBD1 (6 bases). The CDR3 has 13 amino acids. Germline assignment: CDR1 SGHVS and CDR2 FQNEAQ. V gave up 4 bases and J gave up 5 bases, with 11 bases separating them. The CDR3 protein is CASSSGQTYGYTF. CDR3 DNA: TGTGCCAGCAGCTCAGGACAGACTTATGGCTACACCTTC.

The chain combines TRBV7-9 with TRBJ2-1; possibly TRBD2 for D (6 bases). CDR3 size: 15 residues. V was pared by 1 base and J by 10 bases, with 17 bases between. Germline V gene sequence: CDR1 SEHNR, CDR2 FQNEAQ (reference sequence). The CDR3 DNA sequence: TGTGCCAGCAGCTTAGGGGACTTGACCTCCTGGGAGCAGTTCTTC. This sequence encodes CASSLGDLTSWEQFF. The variable domain in full, with the rest retrieved from reference TRBV7-9 and TRBJ2-1, is DTGVSQNPRHKITKRGQNVTFRCDPISEHNRLYWYRQTLGQGPEFLTYFQNEAQLEKSRLLSDRFSAERPKGSFSTLEIQRTEQGDSAMYLCASSLGDLTSWEQFFGPGTRLTVL.

The V and J genes are TRBV28 and TRBJ1-2, with TRBD1 matching 9 bases. The CDR3 loop spans 15 amino acids. The germline CDR1 and CDR2 sequences are MDHEN and SYDVKM. With 8 bases clipped from V and 1 base from J, the junction kept 8 bases outside the gene matches. The CDR3 DNA reads as TGTGCCAGCGTCCAGTCGGACAGGGGTAACTATGGCTACACCTTC. Amino acids: CASVQSDRGNYGYTF.

This clone appeared once. The chain recombines TRBV18 with TRBJ2-2; the D gene is possibly TRBD1 (6 bases). The V end lost 5 bases, the J end lost 4 bases, and 20 bases lay between the germline ends. This CDR3 is 17 amino acids long. Germline V gene lookup returns CDR1 KGHSH and CDR2 LQKENI. The CDR3 region is CASSSDLTGLVTGELFF. In DNA, the CDR3 is TGTGCCAGCTCATCGGACCTGACAGGTCTCGTCACCGGGGAGCTGTTTTTT.

This clone appeared once. The CDR3 DNA reads TGTGCCAGCAGCCTCCGGGACAGGGGCAATGGCTACACCTTC. It specifies CASSLRDRGNGYTF. The genes are TRBV9 and TRBJ1-2; 10 bases are a match to TRBD1. The CDR3 is made up of 14 amino acids. V gave up 4 bases and J gave up 6 bases; unmatched junction bases: 6. Per the germline V gene, CDR1 is SGDLS and CDR2 is YYNGEE.

This sequence joins TRBV29-1 and TRBJ2-3; 8 bases are shared with TRBD1. Losses at the gene ends were 6 bases for V and 0 bases for J; bases not matched to a gene: 8. The germline CDR1 and CDR2 sequences are SQVTM and ANQGSEA. The CDR3 loop spans 15 amino acids. In nucleotides, the CDR3 is TGCAGCGTAAACGGACAGGGTACAAGCACAGATACGCAGTATTTT. Protein product: CSVNGQGTSTDTQYF.

The DNA of the CDR3 is TGTGCCAGCAGCCCGACGGGACAGGGTAACTATGGCTACACCTTC. Protein product: CASSPTGQGNYGYTF. The chain has TRBV9 and TRBJ1-2; 9 nucleotides match TRBD1. The V segment lost 4 bases and the J segment 1 base; nucleotides outside the gene matches: 5. Germline V gene sequence: CDR1 SGDLS, CDR2 YYNGEE. CDR3 length: 15 residues.

Only one count was recorded for this clone. J is TRBJ2-7 and V is TRBV30; possible D gene TRBD2, 6 bases. V lost 4 bases and J lost 2, with 18 bases in between. CDR3 length: 15 residues. The germline gives CDR1 GTSNPN, CDR2 SVGIG (reference sequence). CDR3 in amino acids: CAWTKRRVTTYEQYF. The CDR3 nucleotides are TGTGCCTGGACCAAGAGGAGGGTTACCACCTACGAGCAGTACTTC.

This chain links TRBV18 with TRBJ2-1; 7 bases match TRBD2. There are 16 residues in the CDR3. Losses at the gene ends were 3 bases for V and 4 bases for J; bases not matched to a gene: 9. The V gene's germline CDR1 is KGHSH and CDR2 LQKENI. CDR3 DNA: TGTGCCAGCTCACCTACACGGGGCGGGAGATACAATGAGCAGTTCTTC. This encodes CASSPTRGGRYNEQFF.

This clone was seen a single time. V is TRBV5-1 and J is TRBJ2-7; maybe TRBD2 (7 bases). V was pared by 1 base and J by 2 bases, with 13 bases between. This CDR3 region has 15 residues. Per germline, CDR1 SGHRS and CDR2 YFSETQ. Written as DNA, the CDR3 is TGCGCCAGCAGCTTGAAGGGGGGGCCAACCTACGAGCAGTACTTC. It is translated as CASSLKGGPTYEQYF.

V and J are TRBV6-5 and TRBJ2-3, with D unclear. The V and J ends lost 6 bases and 5 bases respectively, with 15 bases between them. The CDR3 runs to 14 residues. Per germline, CDR1 MNHEY and CDR2 SVGAGI. In nucleotides, the CDR3 is TGTGCCAGCAGCCCCTTGGGCTCTTTAGATACGCAGTATTTT. Encoded protein: CASSPLGSLDTQYF.

The genes are TRBV5-6 and TRBJ2-3, with no clear D. The V and J ends lost 0 bases and 7 bases respectively, with 6 bases between them. Germline V gives CDR1 SGHDT, CDR2 YYEEEE. The CDR3 is 12 amino acids. CDR3 coding DNA: TGTGCCAGCAGCTTGGGAGTGAATACGCAGTATTTT. Protein: CASSLGVNTQYF.